Reported below is one T cell receptor beta chain. Its antigen is unknown. The data derive from a study of T cells expressing NK-cell markers. Study in general: Sorted T-cell subsets CD3+CD56+NKG2C+, CD3+CD56+NKG2C- and CD3+CD56-NKG2C+ were TCR beta-sequenced. HCMV serostatus: most of the eight sequenced donors positive, one negative.

This CDR3 region has 15 residues. The authors generated TCR beta cDNA through 5'RACE template switching with UMIs. After re-calling the 5' RACE reads, TCRdb lists one entry per CDR3 protein, DNA absent. This sample's table has 350,000 to 500,000 distinct CDR3 sequences. Study conclusions and caveats: In about six donors, dominant NKG2C+ clonotypes were about 1.0-7.5% of CD8+ T cells.

This sequence originates from a woman between 18 and 75 years old in good health. J is TRBJ1-2 and V is TRBV12-3 or TRBV12-4; TCRdb gives TRBD1 as the D gene, but with no DNA this cannot be confirmed. The material sequenced was blood T cells: a sorted CD56 or NKG2C T cell subset, CD4+ or CD8+ T cells, or bulk PBMC T cells (not recorded which). The CDR3 sequence: CASSGQGAQNYGYTF.